These T cell receptor beta chains were read from a single sample in a study of blood T cell repertoires in COVID-19. Assay: immunoSEQ multiplex PCR; the TCRdb copy retains only in-frame clones and omits some. The sample has roughly 130,000 clones, approximately 86% seen once. Sequences were obtained from PBMCs or T cells enriched from blood (not recorded which). The receptors were gathered from a woman aged 45-65 years who had recovered from COVID-19. The CDR3 runs from the conserved cysteine through the conserved F or W. The D gene is left open where the match is weak. Size values are once, few and many counts, or a class for expanded clones, and some rows have none.

-	-	TRBV7-2	TRBJ1-4	CASSTQKGNRENEKLFF	TGTGCCAGCAGCACCCAAAAGGGGAACAGGGAGAATGAAAAACTGTTTTTT
-	-	TRBV12-3/TRBV12-4	TRBJ1-3	CASTVSGNTIYF	TGTGCCAGCACCGTCTCTGGAAACACCATATATTTT
-	few	TRBV5-4	TRBJ1-4	CASSYGAGKEKLFF	TGTGCCAGCAGCTATGGGGCAGGAAAGGAAAAACTGTTTTTT
TRBD1	-	TRBV24-1	TRBJ1-2	CATSETGTGGAGYTF	TGTGCCACCAGTGAAACCGGGACAGGGGGAGCGGGCTACACCTTC
-	-	TRBV5-1	TRBJ2-3	CASTTLPSTDTQYF	TGCGCCAGCACCACCCTACCTAGCACAGATACGCAGTATTTT
TRBD2	-	TRBV19	TRBJ2-7	CASSPGLSYEQYF	TGTGCCAGTAGCCCGGGACTATCCTACGAGCAGTACTTC
-	-	TRBV7-9	TRBJ2-7	CASSTNGAYEQYF	TGTGCCAGCAGCACGAACGGAGCCTACGAGCAGTACTTC
TRBD1	-	TRBV18	TRBJ2-1	CASSLGTESLEQFF	TGTGCCAGCTCACTTGGGACAGAGTCTTTGGAGCAGTTCTTC
-	once	TRBV3-1/TRBV3-2	TRBJ2-1	CASSQDRAREFF	TGTGCCAGCAGCCAAGATAGGGCGCGGGAGTTCTTC
-	-	TRBV3-1/TRBV3-2	TRBJ1-2	CASSPSRQVFGYTF	TGTGCCAGCAGCCCGTCCCGACAGGTATTTGGCTACACCTTC
-	-	TRBV7-6	TRBJ2-2	CASSSPSVSGTGELFF	TGTGCCAGCAGCTCACCGTCAGTAAGTGGCACCGGGGAGCTGTTTTTT
TRBD1	-	TRBV7-3	TRBJ2-7	CASSPGADREHKYF	TGTGCCAGCAGCCCGGGAGCGGACAGGGAACACAAGTACTTC
TRBD1	-	TRBV25-1	TRBJ1-2	CASSEGRGNGYTF	TGTGCCAGCAGTGAAGGCAGGGGGAATGGCTACACCTTC
-	-	TRBV19	TRBJ2-7	CASSDGDWSSYEQYF	TGTGCCAGTAGTGACGGAGACTGGAGCTCCTACGAGCAGTACTTC
TRBD1	-	TRBV4-3	TRBJ1-3	CASSHPRGQPGQRNTIYF	TGCGCCAGCAGCCACCCGAGGGGACAGCCCGGTCAGAGAAACACCATATATTTT
TRBD1	once	TRBV7-9	TRBJ2-2	CASSQGQGSTGELFF	TGTGCCAGCAGCCAAGGACAGGGGAGCACCGGGGAGCTGTTTTTT
TRBD1	-	TRBV18	TRBJ1-4	CASSRDRGDVTTNEKLFF	TGTGCCAGCTCACGGGACAGGGGTGATGTTACAACTAATGAAAAACTGTTTTTT
TRBD1	-	TRBV19	TRBJ1-2	CASSTGTGDIYGYTF	TGTGCCAGTAGCACCGGGACAGGGGACATCTATGGCTACACCTTC
-	-	TRBV5-4	TRBJ2-3	CASSLFSAADTQYF	TGTGCCAGCAGCTTGTTTTCGGCGGCAGATACGCAGTATTTT
-	-	TRBV2	TRBJ2-3	CASSEGPRLSTDTQYF	TGTGCCAGCAGTGAAGGTCCCAGGCTTAGCACAGATACGCAGTATTTT
TRBD1	once	TRBV23-1	TRBJ2-7	CASIGQGDYEQYF	TGCGCCAGCATAGGACAGGGTGATTACGAGCAGTACTTC
TRBD2	-	TRBV29-1	TRBJ2-7	CSVEGRGGQTYEQYF	TGCAGCGTTGAAGGGCGGGGGGGACAGACCTACGAGCAGTACTTC
-	-	TRBV4-3	TRBJ1-3	CASSQTGWENTIYF	TGCGCCAGCAGCCAAACAGGGTGGGAAAACACCATATATTTT
-	-	TRBV4-1	TRBJ2-7	CASSQGVGGETYEQYF	TGCGCCAGCAGCCAAGGAGTTGGAGGGGAAACCTACGAGCAGTACTTC
-	-	TRBV27	TRBJ2-7	CASSLGPVTYEQYF	TGTGCCAGCAGTTTGGGGCCAGTAACCTACGAGCAGTACTTC
TRBD1	-	TRBV11-2	TRBJ2-7	CASMRDRGGYEQYF	TGTGCCAGCATGCGCGACAGGGGAGGCTACGAGCAGTACTTC
TRBD1	-	TRBV9	TRBJ1-1	CASSTGQDTEAFF	TGTGCCAGCAGCACTGGACAGGACACTGAAGCTTTCTTT
TRBD1	-	TRBV14	TRBJ2-4	CASSQDSTGGNIQYF	TGTGCCAGCAGCCAAGATTCTACAGGGGGGAACATTCAGTACTTC
-	-	TRBV10-3	TRBJ2-3	CAISDGQGLERTDTQYF	TGTGCCATCAGTGACGGCCAGGGACTGGAACGCACAGATACGCAGTATTTT
TRBD1	-	TRBV24-1	TRBJ1-5	CATWDREGNQPQHF	TGTGCCACCTGGGACAGGGAGGGCAATCAGCCCCAGCATTTT
TRBD2	-	TRBV18	TRBJ2-2	CASSPPSAGGRTGELFF	TGTGCCAGCTCACCACCGAGCGCGGGGGGGCGCACCGGGGAGCTGTTTTTT
-	-	TRBV12-3/TRBV12-4	TRBJ1-2	CASSPGTLKGYTF	TGTGCCAGCAGTCCCGGGACACTTAAAGGCTACACCTTC
TRBD1	-	TRBV19	TRBJ2-7	CASRDRISYEQYF	TGTGCCAGTCGGGACAGAATTTCCTACGAGCAGTACTTC
-	-	TRBV6-5	TRBJ2-6	CASRLSSGANVLTF	TGTGCCAGCCGTTTGAGCTCTGGGGCCAACGTCCTGACTTTC
TRBD1	-	TRBV4-1	TRBJ1-5	CASSQGGQGAGQPQHF	TGCGCCAGCAGCCAAGGGGGACAGGGGGCGGGCCAGCCCCAGCATTTT
-	-	TRBV12-3/TRBV12-4	TRBJ1-2	CASSQGTSHGYTF	TGTGCCAGCAGTCAAGGGACAAGTCATGGCTACACCTTC
TRBD1	few	TRBV3-1/TRBV3-2	TRBJ1-4	CASSFGTGAEKLFF	TGTGCCAGCAGTTTCGGGACAGGGGCTGAAAAACTGTTTTTT